These T cell receptor beta chains were read from a single sample in a study of T cell responses to AZD1222 COVID-19 vaccine. This table comes from immunoSEQ multiplex PCR, and its TCRdb copy is limited to in-frame clones, with some not included. This sample has more than 150,000 clones, with approximately 92% found just once. This specimen was peripheral blood, taken on day 0 of AZD1222 vaccination. The receptors were sampled from an adult in good health. CDR3s include the opening cysteine and the closing phenylalanine or tryptophan. D genes are given only for firm matches. Where a row states a size, it is once, few, many or the class of an expanded clone; other rows omit it.

>14|.|TRBV30|TRBJ1-3|.
TGTGCCTCCGGAAGGCCCAACTCTGGAAACACCATATATTTT
CASGRPNSGNTIYF
>16|.|TRBV7-2|TRBJ2-1|.
TGTGCCAGCAGCATTCCGGGGGCGGGGGTAAACAATGAGCAGTTCTTC
CASSIPGAGVNNEQFF
>14|TRBD1|TRBV2|TRBJ1-4|.
TGTGCCAGCGGACAGGGAACGAGAAATGAAAAACTGTTTTTT
CASGQGTRNEKLFF
>16|.|TRBV4-2|TRBJ1-4|.
TGTGCCAGCAGCCAAGATCGCGGCCAGGGCTGGGAAAAACTGTTTTTT
CASSQDRGQGWEKLFF
>14|TRBD1|TRBV5-4|TRBJ1-2|.
TGTGCCAGCAGCCTAACAGGGGCGGACTATGGCTACACCTTC
CASSLTGADYGYTF
>10|.|TRBV9|TRBJ2-1|.
TGTGCCAGCAGTGGAATCGAGCAGTTCTTC
CASSGIEQFF
>12|.|TRBV24-1|TRBJ1-2|.
TGTGCCACCAGTGACGGGACGGATGGCTACACCTTC
CATSDGTDGYTF
>16|TRBD1|TRBV24-1|TRBJ2-5|.
TGTGCCACCAGTGATAGTGGACAGGGGGCTAGGGAGACCCAGTACTTC
CATSDSGQGARETQYF
>15|TRBD1|TRBV10-3|TRBJ1-3|once
TGTGCCATCAGTGTAGGGACAGGGGGCTCGAACACCATATATTTT
CAISVGTGGSNTIYF
>14|.|TRBV6-5|TRBJ1-5|.
TGTGCCAGCAGTTACAATCAGGGTAATCAGCCCCAGCATTTT
CASSYNQGNQPQHF
>15|.|TRBV9|TRBJ1-2|.
TGTGCCAGCAGCGACTCGACAGATGCTAACTATGGCTACACCTTC
CASSDSTDANYGYTF
>15|TRBD1|TRBV5-1|TRBJ2-5|.
TGCGCCAGCAGCCAGGACAGGGGGCTGGGAGAGACCCAGTACTTC
CASSQDRGLGETQYF
>14|.|TRBV6-5|TRBJ1-1|once
TGTGCCACTCGTGGTACAGGCAGGAGGGTTGAAGCTTTCTTT
CATRGTGRRVEAFF
>15|.|TRBV24-1|TRBJ2-3|.
TGTGCCACCAGTGAGGGGACCCAAGTCCCAGATACGCAGTATTTT
CATSEGTQVPDTQYF
>17|.|TRBV7-2|TRBJ1-2|.
TGTGCCAGCAGCTTAAGGGGAGGGGACGCTTCGGGTGCTCCCTACACCTTC
CASSLRGGDASGAPYTF
>15|.|TRBV7-2|TRBJ1-1|.
TGTGCCAGCAGCTTACCAACCGCCATTGGGACTGAAGCTTTCTTT
CASSLPTAIGTEAFF
>13|.|TRBV4-3|TRBJ1-3|.
TGCGCCAGCAGCGACAGCTCTGGAAACACCATATATTTT
CASSDSSGNTIYF
>13|.|TRBV5-1|TRBJ1-2|.
TGCGCCAGCAGCTTGGACCAGATCTATGGCTACACCTTC
CASSLDQIYGYTF
>13|.|TRBV3-1/TRBV3-2|TRBJ1-2|.
TGTGCCAGCAGCTTCCTTCAGGGTAGTGGCTACACCTTC
CASSFLQGSGYTF
>17|TRBD2|TRBV5-4|TRBJ2-2|once
TGTGCCAGCAGCCGACCTACCGGGACTAGCGGCACCGGGGAGCTGTTTTTT
CASSRPTGTSGTGELFF
>14|.|TRBV28|TRBJ1-1|.
TGTGCCAGCAGTTTATACAGGGTGAACACTGAAGCTTTCTTT
CASSLYRVNTEAFF
>15|.|TRBV18|TRBJ1-6|.
TGTGCCAGCTCACTAGGGATCGACGGTAATTCACCCCTCCACTTT
CASSLGIDGNSPLHF
>14|.|TRBV7-8|TRBJ1-1|.
TGTGCCGGCGGACGGGGCCGCATGAACACTGAAGCTTTCTTT
CAGGRGRMNTEAFF
>14|.|TRBV27|TRBJ1-2|once
TGTGCCAGCAGTCCTTCTAGGACCAACTATGGCTACACCTTC
CASSPSRTNYGYTF
>14|TRBD1|TRBV6-5|TRBJ1-5|.
TGTGCCAGCACCCGAGGACAGGGCAATCAGCCCCAGCATTTT
CASTRGQGNQPQHF
>15|.|TRBV4-1|TRBJ1-2|.
TGCGCCAGCAGCCAAGCCACGCAGGGAGTCTATGGCTACACCTTC
CASSQATQGVYGYTF
>12|.|TRBV7-2|TRBJ2-3|.
TGTGCCAGCAGCTTAGATCTGAGTACGCAGTATTTT
CASSLDLSTQYF
>14|.|TRBV7-9|TRBJ1-1|.
TGTGCCAGCAGCTTAGTAGATTTGAACACTGAAGCTTTCTTT
CASSLVDLNTEAFF
>15|TRBD2|TRBV5-4|TRBJ2-1|.
TGTGCCAGCAGGAACCCGAGCGGGAACAAGAATGAGCAGTTCTTC
CASRNPSGNKNEQFF
>15|TRBD1|TRBV19|TRBJ1-2|.
TGTGCCAGTAGTATGCCCGGACAGGGGATCAATGGCTACACCTTC
CASSMPGQGINGYTF
>14|TRBD1|TRBV27|TRBJ1-2|once
TGTGCCAGCAGTTCCAGGGGGGTCGGCTATGGCTACACCTTC
CASSSRGVGYGYTF
>15|.|TRBV18|TRBJ2-4|.
TGTGCCAGCTCACCAGTGGCCGGGACCAAAAACATTCAGTACTTC
CASSPVAGTKNIQYF
>16|TRBD1|TRBV5-8|TRBJ2-5|.
TGTGCCAGCAGCAGAAATCCGGGACAGGCCGTCACGACCCAGTACTTC
CASSRNPGQAVTTQYF
>14|TRBD1|TRBV5-5|TRBJ1-1|.
TGTGCCAGCAGCCAGGACAGGGGGCTCACTGAAGCTTTCTTT
CASSQDRGLTEAFF
>16|TRBD1|TRBV3-1/TRBV3-2|TRBJ2-7|.
TGTGCCAGCAGCCAAGGGACAGGGAATAGGCTGTCGGAGCAGTACTTC
CASSQGTGNRLSEQYF
>13|.|TRBV19|TRBJ1-5|.
TGTGCCAGTAGTTCAGGTTACAATCAGCCCCAGCATTTT
CASSSGYNQPQHF
>13|.|TRBV10-1|TRBJ1-5|.
TGCGCCAGCAGTGACGGAGGCAATCAGCCCCAGCATTTT
CASSDGGNQPQHF
>15|TRBD2|TRBV5-1|TRBJ2-7|.
TGCGCCAGCAGCTTGGCCCCAGCGGGAGACTACGAGCAGTACTTC
CASSLAPAGDYEQYF
>15|.|TRBV6-5|TRBJ1-5|once
TGTGCCAGCAGTTACTCAGGAAATAGCAATCAGCCCCAGCATTTT
CASSYSGNSNQPQHF
>12|.|TRBV27|TRBJ2-7|once
TGTGCCAGCCGGCAGGGTTCCCACGAGCAGTACTTC
CASRQGSHEQYF
>13|TRBD1|TRBV19|TRBJ1-2|.
TGTGCCAGTACCCCGGACAGGGTATATGGCTACACCTTC
CASTPDRVYGYTF
>13|.|TRBV18|TRBJ2-5|.
TGTGCCAGCTCACCAGGATTCCAAGAGACCCAGTACTTC
CASSPGFQETQYF
>15|.|TRBV15|TRBJ1-1|.
TGTGCCACCAGCAGGGAGCGGATCCTCAACACTGAAGCTTTCTTT
CATSRERILNTEAFF
>16|TRBD1|TRBV28|TRBJ1-6|.
TGTGCCAGCAGTACTGACAGGGGGCTATATAATTCACCCCTCCACTTT
CASSTDRGLYNSPLHF
>16|TRBD2|TRBV7-2|TRBJ2-1|.
TGTGCCAGCAGCTCCCCGCCGGGACTAGCGTACAATGAGCAGTTCTTC
CASSSPPGLAYNEQFF
>15|TRBD1|TRBV7-6|TRBJ1-5|once
TGTGCCAGCAGCTTGGGGACAGGGGAAAATCAGCCCCAGCATTTT
CASSLGTGENQPQHF
>13|.|TRBV15|TRBJ1-1|.
TGTGCCACCAGCAGAGATCGAAACACTGAAGCTTTCTTT
CATSRDRNTEAFF